The next 20 T cell receptor beta chains were all read from a single sample in a study of T cell responses to AZD1222 COVID-19 vaccine. The method was immunoSEQ multiplex PCR; TCRdb's version includes in-frame clones alone and lacks a portion of them. The profile shows 150,000 to 200,000 clones, about 89% of them singletons. This specimen was peripheral blood, taken on day 0 of AZD1222 vaccination. The receptors were gathered from an adult in good health.

The gene calls are TRBV30 and TRBJ1-2, with D unresolved. V shed 3 bases and J shed 4 bases, with 9 bases lying between them. CDR3 size: 12 residues. Germline V lookup: CDR1 GTSNPN, CDR2 SVGIG (reference sequence). CDR3 bases: TGTGCCTGGAGGCAGTCCCTCTATGGCTACACCTTC. Its translation: CAWRQSLYGYTF.

V usage is TRBV6-5 and J usage is TRBJ1-2; D call uncertain. Germline V gene sequence: CDR1 MNHEY, CDR2 SVGAGI. This CDR3 has 13 amino acids. Trimming left V 5 bases short and J 0 bases short, with 7 bases between. The CDR3 coding sequence is TGTGCCAGCAGTCTTGAAGCTAACTATGGCTACACCTTC. This encodes CASSLEANYGYTF.

V usage is TRBV25-1 and J usage is TRBJ2-3, with D uncertain. Per germline, CDR1 MGHDK and CDR2 SYGVNS. The CDR3 loop spans 12 amino acids. Trimming removed 10 bases from V and 4 bases from J, with 12 bases in between. CDR3 region: CATGKLADTQYF. For the CDR3, the DNA is TGTGCCACAGGCAAGTTGGCAGATACGCAGTATTTT.

The chain is built from TRBV24-1 and TRBJ2-4; D might be TRBD2 (6 bases). Germline V gives CDR1 KGHDR, CDR2 SFDVKD. Trimming shortened V by 4 bases and J by 0 bases, and 6 bases separated the two germline ends. The CDR3 covers 14 residues. As DNA, the CDR3 is TGTGCCACCAGTGAGGGGGGAGCCAAAAACATTCAGTACTTC. Protein product: CATSEGGAKNIQYF.

In this sample, this clone turned up once. The junction departs from the called germline gene at one end, perhaps through a read error. The V call is TRBV11-1, the J call TRBJ1-1, with D uncertain. The length of the CDR3 is 14 residues. CDR1 is SGHAT and CDR2 is FQDESV in the germline V gene (reference sequence). CDR3 nucleotides: TGTGCCGGCAGCTTAGAATCCCCGAACACTGAAGCTTTCTTT. Amino acid sequence: CAGSLESPNTEAFF.

The chain links TRBV5-1 to TRBJ1-3; 7 nucleotides match TRBD1. Per the germline V gene, CDR1 is SGHRS and CDR2 is YFSETQ. The CDR3 is made up of 14 amino acids. The V segment lost 1 base and the J segment 5 bases; nucleotides outside the gene matches: 3. The CDR3 loop is CASSLTGDRNTIYF. Written as DNA, the CDR3 is TGCGCCAGCAGCTTGACAGGGGATCGAAACACCATATATTTT.

The J gene is TRBJ2-1, the V gene TRBV19; D gene ambiguous. The V end lost 5 bases, the J end lost 2 bases, and 13 bases lay between the germline ends. There are 15 residues in the CDR3. Germline V CDR1 and CDR2: LNHDA, SQIVND (reference sequence). The CDR3 sequence: CASSYEERPYNEQFF. The CDR3 DNA is TGTGCCAGTAGTTACGAGGAACGACCCTACAATGAGCAGTTCTTC.

The CDR3 DNA is TGTGCCAGCAGCCAAGATACTATAGGGACCTATGGCTACACCTTC. The encoded protein is CASSQDTIGTYGYTF. The genes are TRBV4-2 and TRBJ1-2; D is perhaps TRBD1 (5 bases). The germline V and J ends were trimmed by 0 bases and 4 bases, with 12 bases remaining between them. The V gene's germline CDR1 is LGHNA and CDR2 YNFKEQ. The CDR3 is 15 residues long.

The chain is built from TRBV6-5 and TRBJ1-1; tentative D call: TRBD1 (6 bases). V lost 0 bases and J 5 bases, leaving 16 bases between the germline ends. Germline CDR1 MNHEY, CDR2 SVGAGI. CDR3 size: 16 residues. The CDR3 DNA sequence: TGTGCCAGCAGTTACTCCCCGACAGGAATTGTTACTGAAGCTTTCTTT. Residues: CASSYSPTGIVTEAFF.

This chain connects TRBV5-1 to TRBJ1-1, with 8 bases matching TRBD1. Germline-derived CDR1 and CDR2 are SGHRS and YFSETQ. The CDR3 has 14 amino acids. Trimming at V came to 0 bases and at J to 7 bases, leaving 5 bases not matched to a gene. The CDR3 nucleotides are TGCGCCAGCAGCTTGGAACAGGGGGGAGATGAAGCTTTCTTT. Amino acid sequence: CASSLEQGGDEAFF.

The V and J genes are TRBV12-3 or TRBV12-4 and TRBJ2-5; D gene uncertain. The CDR3 covers 12 residues. The V end was cut by 3 bases, the J end by 4 bases, with 6 bases between. The CDR3 DNA is TGTGCCAGCAGTTTCCTTCGAGAGACCCAGTACTTC. Translating it yields CASSFLRETQYF.

The V and J genes are TRBV6-6 and TRBJ1-5; no clear D gene. The germline V and J ends were trimmed by 0 bases and 2 bases, with 11 bases remaining between them. The CDR3 is 16 residues long. In germline, CDR1 is MNHNY, CDR2 SVGAGI (reference sequence). The CDR3 nucleotides read TGTGCCAGCAGTTACTCGAAAACGGCAGGCAATCAGCCCCAGCATTTT. Amino acid sequence: CASSYSKTAGNQPQHF.

The CDR3: CASSPEVIHNEQFF. The CDR3 DNA reads TGTGCCAGCTCACCAGAGGTTATACACAATGAGCAGTTCTTC. The chain carries TRBV18 and TRBJ2-1; D remains ambiguous. V lost 2 bases and J 5 bases, leaving 10 bases between the germline ends. Germline V gene lookup returns CDR1 KGHSH and CDR2 LQKENI. The CDR3 consists of 14 residues.

The chain is built from TRBV27 and TRBJ1-6; 10 positions agree with TRBD1. Germline lookup yields CDR1 MNHEY and CDR2 SMNVEV (reference sequence). The CDR3 runs 15 residues. V shed 2 bases and J 9 bases; nucleotides not matched to a gene: 4. As DNA, the CDR3 is TGTGCCAGCAGTTTACTGGGACAGGGGACTTCACCCCTCCACTTT. This encodes CASSLLGQGTSPLHF.

J is TRBJ1-5 and V is TRBV7-9; the match to TRBD1 covers 8 bases. After removal of 1 base from V and 1 base from J, the junction contained 12 bases not matched to a gene. Germline CDR1 reads SEHNR; CDR2 reads FQNEAQ (reference sequence). The CDR3 loop spans 19 amino acids. This CDR3 is CASSLDGTGGRVSNQPQHF. The CDR3 region has the DNA TGTGCCAGCAGCTTAGACGGGACAGGCGGTCGGGTGAGCAATCAGCCCCAGCATTTT.

The chain employs TRBV2 and TRBJ1-2, with D unresolved. The CDR3 is 13 amino acids. Trimming took off 3 bases at V and 7 bases at J, with 12 bases between the two ends. Per germline, CDR1 SNHLY and CDR2 FYNNEI. CDR3 in amino acids: CASSDWSTVGYTF. The DNA of the CDR3 is TGTGCCAGCAGTGATTGGTCGACGGTTGGCTACACCTTC.

J is TRBJ1-1 and V is TRBV5-1, with TRBD1 as a possible D gene (5 bases). This CDR3 is 15 amino acids long. Per germline, CDR1 SGHRS and CDR2 YFSETQ. Trimming removed 4 bases from V and 1 base from J, with 14 bases in between. The CDR3 loop is CASSPPRERNTEAFF. CDR3 bases: TGCGCCAGCAGCCCACCCAGGGAGAGGAACACTGAAGCTTTCTTT.

The chain's CDR3 is CASSYSINGGTEAFF. The CDR3 coding sequence is TGTGCCAGCAGTTACTCGATAAACGGCGGCACTGAAGCTTTCTTT. This chain links TRBV6-2 or TRBV6-3 with TRBJ1-1; D ambiguous. The V gene lost 0 bases and the J gene lost 4 bases, with 12 bases spanning the gap. The CDR3 length is 15 residues. Per the germline V gene, CDR1 is MNHEY and CDR2 is SVGEGT.

With respect to this clone: The same CDR3 is also encoded by other DNA sequences in this sample. The chain couples TRBV27 to TRBJ1-2; D possibly corresponds to TRBD1 (5 bases). This CDR3 is 12 amino acids long. Trimming took off 2 bases at V and 5 bases at J, with 6 bases between the two ends. Germline V gene data show CDR1 as MNHEY and CDR2 as SMNVEV (reference sequence). The CDR3 loop reads CASSLKGYGYTF. CDR3 DNA: TGTGCCAGCAGTTTAAAGGGGTATGGCTACACCTTC.

The chain joins TRBV7-2 to TRBJ1-5, with D possibly matching TRBD1 (6 bases). CDR3 length: 12 residues. V lost 5 bases and J lost 7, with 9 bases in between. Germline CDR1 reads SGHTA; CDR2 reads FQGNSA. The CDR3 nucleotides read TGTGCCAGCAGCGGGGACACCCAGCCCCAGCATTTT. Translating it yields CASSGDTQPQHF.